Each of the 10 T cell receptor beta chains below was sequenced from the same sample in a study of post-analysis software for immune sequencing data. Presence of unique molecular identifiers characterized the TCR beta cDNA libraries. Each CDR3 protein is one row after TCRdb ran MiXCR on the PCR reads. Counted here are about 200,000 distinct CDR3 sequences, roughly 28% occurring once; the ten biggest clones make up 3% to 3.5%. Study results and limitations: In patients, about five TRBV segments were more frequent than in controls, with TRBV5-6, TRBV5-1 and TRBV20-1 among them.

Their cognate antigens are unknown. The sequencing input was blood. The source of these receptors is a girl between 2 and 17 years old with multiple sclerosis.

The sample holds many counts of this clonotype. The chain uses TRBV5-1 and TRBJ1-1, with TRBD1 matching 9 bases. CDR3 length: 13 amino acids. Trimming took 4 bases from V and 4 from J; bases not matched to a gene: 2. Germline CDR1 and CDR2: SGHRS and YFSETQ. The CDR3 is CASSPGQGTEAFF. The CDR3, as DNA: TGCGCCAGCAGCCCGGGACAGGGCACTGAAGCTTTCTTT. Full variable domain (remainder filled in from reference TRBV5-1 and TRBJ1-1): KAGVTQTPRYLIKTRGQQVTLSCSPISGHRSVSWYQQTPGQGLQFLFEYFSETQRNKGNFPGRFSGRQFSNSRSEMNVSTLELGDSALYLCASSPGQGTEAFFGQGTRLTVV.

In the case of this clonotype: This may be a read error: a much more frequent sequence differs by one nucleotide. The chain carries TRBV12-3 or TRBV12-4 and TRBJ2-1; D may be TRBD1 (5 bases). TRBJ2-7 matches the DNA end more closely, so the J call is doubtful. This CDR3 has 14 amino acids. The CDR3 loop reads CASSPDSYYNEQYF. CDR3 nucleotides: TGTGCCAGCAGCCCTGACAGCTATTACAATGAGCAGTACTTC.

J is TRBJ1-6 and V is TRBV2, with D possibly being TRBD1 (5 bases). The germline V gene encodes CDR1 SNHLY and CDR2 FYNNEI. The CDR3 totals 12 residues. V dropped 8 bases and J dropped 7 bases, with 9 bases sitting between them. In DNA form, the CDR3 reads TGTGCCAGCGGGGACGTAAATTCACCCCTCCACTTT. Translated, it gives CASGDVNSPLHF.

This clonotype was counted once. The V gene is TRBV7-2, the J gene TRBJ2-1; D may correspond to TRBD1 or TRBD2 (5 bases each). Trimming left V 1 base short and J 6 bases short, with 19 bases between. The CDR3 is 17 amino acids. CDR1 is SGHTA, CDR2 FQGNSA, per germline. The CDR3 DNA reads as TGTGCCAGCAGCTTAGTCGATAAAGGGGCGGGTGGCAATGAGCAGTTCTTC. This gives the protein CASSLVDKGAGGNEQFF.

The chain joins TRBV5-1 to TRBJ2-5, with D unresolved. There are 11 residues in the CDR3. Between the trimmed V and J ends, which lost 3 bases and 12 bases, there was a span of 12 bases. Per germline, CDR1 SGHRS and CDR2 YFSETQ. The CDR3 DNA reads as TGCGCCAGCAGCTCCTCAAGTATGGAGTACTTC. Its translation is CASSSSSMEYF.

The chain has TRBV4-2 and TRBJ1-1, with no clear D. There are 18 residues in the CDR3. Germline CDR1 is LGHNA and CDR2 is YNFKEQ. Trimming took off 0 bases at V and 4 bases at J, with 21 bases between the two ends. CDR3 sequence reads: CASSQDEGLTLMSTEAFF. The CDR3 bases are TGTGCCAGCAGCCAAGACGAAGGGCTGACTTTAATGAGCACTGAAGCTTTCTTT.

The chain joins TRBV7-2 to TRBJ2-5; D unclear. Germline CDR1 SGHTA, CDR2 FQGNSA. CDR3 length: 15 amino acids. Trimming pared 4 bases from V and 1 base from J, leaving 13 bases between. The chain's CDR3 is CASSSLGLVQETQYF. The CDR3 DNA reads TGTGCCAGCAGCTCACTTGGTCTGGTCCAAGAGACCCAGTACTTC.

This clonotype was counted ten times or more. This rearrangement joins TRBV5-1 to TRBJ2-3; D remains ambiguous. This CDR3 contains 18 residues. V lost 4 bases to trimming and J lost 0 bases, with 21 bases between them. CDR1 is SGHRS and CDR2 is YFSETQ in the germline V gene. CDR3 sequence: CASSALVRGPSSTDTQYF. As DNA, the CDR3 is TGCGCCAGCAGCGCCCTCGTTCGAGGACCTTCTAGCACAGATACGCAGTATTTT.

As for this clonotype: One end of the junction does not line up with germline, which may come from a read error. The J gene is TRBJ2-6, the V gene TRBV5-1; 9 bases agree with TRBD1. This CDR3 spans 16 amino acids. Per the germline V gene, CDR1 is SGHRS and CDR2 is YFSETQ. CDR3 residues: CASSGGQGTGANALTF. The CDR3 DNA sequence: TGCGCCAGCAGCGGCGGACAGGGGACGGGGGCCAACGCCCTGACTTTC.

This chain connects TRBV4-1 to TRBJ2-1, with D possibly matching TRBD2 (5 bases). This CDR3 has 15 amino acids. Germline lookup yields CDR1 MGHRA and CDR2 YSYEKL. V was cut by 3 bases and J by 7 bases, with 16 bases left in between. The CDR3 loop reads CASSHLGRRLNEQFF. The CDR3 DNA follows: TGCGCCAGCAGCCATTTGGGGAGACGATTAAATGAGCAGTTCTTC.